These 7 T cell receptor beta chains were sequenced from one sample in a study of human T cells and chemical hapten exposure. Time point of the sample: patch test 1, 2 weeks after DPC sensitization. As to treatment: therapeutic diphenylcyclopropenone sensitization with weekly scalp DPC. TCRdb re-analysed the RACE reads in MiXCR, keeping a single row per CDR3 protein. The sample records some 15,000 distinct CDR3 sequences, roughly 15% being singletons. Sequenced material: whole blood, taken in connection with sensitization to the hapten diphenylcyclopropenone (DPC). The receptors were sampled from a young woman with alopecia areata. Some clones in this sample may be carry-over from other donors' samples.

Concerning this clonotype itself: This may stem from a read error, because a much larger clone lies one nucleotide away. The V and J genes are TRBV12-3 or TRBV12-4 and TRBJ1-5; D gene unclear. This CDR3 comprises 11 residues. Trimming took 1 base from V and 8 from J, leaving 3 bases between them. CDR3: CASSLGKPQHF. The CDR3 DNA is TGTGCCAGCAGTTTAGGAAAGCCCCAGCATTTT.

There are many counts of this clonotype. The J gene is TRBJ2-2, the V gene TRBV6-2 or TRBV6-3; perhaps TRBD2 as D (5 bases). This CDR3 has 14 amino acids. Trimming pared 2 bases from V and 5 bases from J, leaving 9 bases between. From germline, CDR1 is MNHEY and CDR2 SVGEGT. For the CDR3, the DNA is TGTGCCAGCAGTTACGAGGGAACAACCGGGGAGCTGTTTTTT. It encodes CASSYEGTTGELFF.

The V and J genes are TRBV9 and TRBJ1-5, with 7 bases aligning to TRBD1. V dropped 4 bases and J dropped 6; count of bases not matched to a gene: 10. This CDR3 is built from 15 residues. Germline V CDR1 and CDR2: SGDLS, YYNGEE. The CDR3 reads CASSSVGTEGQPQHF. DNA of the CDR3: TGTGCCAGCAGCTCCGTCGGGACAGAAGGTCAGCCCCAGCATTTT.

This clonotype is labeled medium-sized. The chain recombines TRBV28 with TRBJ2-7; unclear D gene. The V end was cut by 5 bases, the J end by 3 bases, with 8 bases between. From germline, CDR1 is MDHEN and CDR2 SYDVKM. There are 12 residues in the CDR3. The CDR3 protein is CASSKNFYEQYV. Here the CDR3 DNA reads TGTGCCAGCAGTAAAAACTTCTACGAGCAGTACGTC.

This clonotype was observed a few times. CDR3 DNA: TGCAGCGTTCGCGGGAGACATGAGCAGTTCTTC. This gives the protein CSVRGRHEQFF. The chain uses TRBV29-1 and TRBJ2-1, with TRBD2 matching 7 bases. Germline assignment: CDR1 SQVTM and CDR2 ANQGSEA. The CDR3 length is 11 residues. The V and J ends lost 5 bases and 8 bases, in that order; junction bases with no gene match: 3.

The J gene is TRBJ2-3, the V gene TRBV29-1, with 8 bases fitting TRBD2. Trimming cost V 7 bases and J 1 base; bases outside gene matches: 7. The CDR3 extends over 14 amino acids. The germline V gene encodes CDR1 SQVTM and CDR2 ANQGSEA. Written as DNA, the CDR3 is TGCAGCGCGAGCGGGAGATTGGGCACAGATACGCAGTATTTT. This sequence encodes CSASGRLGTDTQYF.

This clonotype was seen a handful of times. The chain carries TRBV27 and TRBJ2-6; D is unclear. Germline V CDR1 and CDR2: MNHEY, SMNVEV (reference sequence). CDR3 length: 17 amino acids. V dropped 2 bases and J dropped 0 bases, with 11 bases sitting between them. The CDR3 bases are TGTGCCAGCAGTTTAGAAGGGCCTCCCTCTGGGGCCAACGTCCTGACTTTC. As protein: CASSLEGPPSGANVLTF.